This T cell receptor beta chain was sequenced in a study of blood T cell repertoires in COVID-19. Sequencing was performed with immunoSEQ multiplex PCR; in TCRdb, only in-frame clones are kept and a portion is missing. The table has around 620,000 clones, around 89% seen once. Germline loops: CDR1 SGHAT, CDR2 FQNNGV. V was trimmed by 5 bases and J by 13 bases, leaving 6 bases between them. The CDR3 has 10 residues. The receptor was isolated from a young woman with acute or convalescent COVID-19. Sequencing used peripheral blood. The J gene is TRBJ1-6, the V gene TRBV11-2; no clear D gene. CDR3 in DNA: TGTGCCAGCAGCCCCCGGCCCCTCCACTTT. Translating gives CASSPRPLHF.